This passage covers 22 T cell receptor beta chains from one sample sequenced in a study of shared clonotypes between healthy human individuals. In the naive CD8 group, cells lacked CD45RO and were positively selected for CCR7, so terminally differentiated effector memory CD45RA+ cells were left out. Using immunoSEQ multiplex PCR, the repertoire was profiled, and TCRdb retains in-frame clones only, with some absent. Among 2 million or so clones listed, just under 95% were seen once. The source material was naive CD8+ T cells sorted from blood. The receptors originated from a man aged 18 to 29 in good health.

J is TRBJ2-7 and V is TRBV6-6; D is undetermined. Germline-derived CDR1 and CDR2 are MNHNY and SVGAGI (reference sequence). Trimming cost V 5 bases and J 4 bases, with 15 bases left between them. The CDR3 is 14 amino acids. The CDR3 coding sequence is TGTGCCAGCAGTCTCCAGGACGGCCCTTACGAGCAGTACTTC. It encodes CASSLQDGPYEQYF.

This clone was recorded once. The chain recombines TRBV7-9 with TRBJ2-5; TRBD1 matches at 8 bases. The V gene's germline CDR1 is SEHNR and CDR2 FQNEAQ (reference sequence). CDR3 length: 15 amino acids. The J segment lost 4 bases and the V segment lost 0 bases, leaving 4 bases of the junction unmatched. The chain's CDR3 is CASSLAGQGIETQYF. The CDR3 bases are TGTGCCAGCAGCTTAGCAGGACAGGGTATAGAGACCCAGTACTTC. Full variable domain (missing parts from reference TRBV7-9 and TRBJ2-5): DTGVSQNPRHKITKRGQNVTFRCDPISEHNRLYWYRQTLGQGPEFLTYFQNEAQLEKSRLLSDRFSAERPKGSFSTLEIQRTEQGDSAMYLCASSLAGQGIETQYFGPGTRLLVL.

The chain carries TRBV28 and TRBJ1-1; D unresolved. Deletions cut 1 base from V and 4 bases from J, with 4 bases between. CDR3 length: 12 residues. Per germline, CDR1 MDHEN and CDR2 SYDVKM. CDR3 in DNA: TGTGCCAGCAGTTTATTTCGCACTGAAGCTTTCTTT. This sequence encodes CASSLFRTEAFF.

The genes are TRBV5-4 and TRBJ1-1, with D uncertain. Germline V gene data show CDR1 as SGHNT and CDR2 as YYREEE (reference sequence). Trimming removed 6 bases from V and 0 bases from J, with 9 bases in between. The CDR3 has 13 residues. The CDR3 reads CASIGSLNTEAFF. The CDR3 DNA reads TGTGCCAGCATCGGGAGCTTGAACACTGAAGCTTTCTTT.

The V gene is TRBV29-1, the J gene TRBJ2-3, with D perhaps TRBD2 (5 bases). The CDR3 loop spans 15 amino acids. The V gene lost 1 base and the J gene lost 0 bases, with 11 bases spanning the gap. Germline values: CDR1 SQVTM, CDR2 ANQGSEA. The CDR3 region is CSVEGWTHSTDTQYF. CDR3 in DNA: TGCAGCGTTGAAGGCTGGACTCATAGCACAGATACGCAGTATTTT.

The rearrangement uses TRBV29-1 and TRBJ2-1; D gene uncertain. The CDR3 runs to 11 residues. CDR1 is SQVTM, CDR2 ANQGSEA, per germline. V was trimmed by 1 base and J by 8 bases, leaving 6 bases between them. Here the CDR3 reads CSVEGVHEQFF. The CDR3 bases are TGCAGCGTTGAAGGTGTCCATGAGCAGTTCTTC.

This clone appeared once. V gene TRBV9 combines with J gene TRBJ2-1, with 10 bases lining up with TRBD2. The CDR3 is 16 residues long. Germline assignment: CDR1 SGDLS and CDR2 YYNGEE. Trimming took 4 bases from V and 3 from J; bases not matched to a gene: 7. The CDR3 DNA sequence: TGTGCCAGCAGCCGAGGGGTAGCGGGGGGCTACAATGAGCAGTTCTTC. It specifies CASSRGVAGGYNEQFF.

As concerns this clone: Within the sample, other DNA sequences also encode this same CDR3. The CDR3 region is CASSQVRNTDTQYF. In DNA form, the CDR3 reads TGCGCCAGCAGCCAAGTGCGAAACACAGATACGCAGTATTTT. The chain is built from TRBV4-1 and TRBJ2-3; D not certain. Germline V gene sequence: CDR1 MGHRA, CDR2 YSYEKL. Trimming stripped 1 base from V and 2 bases from J, with 7 bases between. The CDR3 is 14 amino acids.

The chain is built from TRBV21-1 and TRBJ1-6; TRBD1 is the table's D call, not checked against the DNA. TRBV21-1 is noted as a pseudogene. The CDR3 loop spans 13 amino acids. The CDR3 region is CARPGSGDSPLHF. The DNA of the CDR3 is TGTGCCAGACCGGGGTCAGGGGATTCACCCCTCCACTTT.

CDR3 coding DNA: TGTGCCAGCAGCGTAGAACCCGCGGCCTACGAGCAGTACTTC. This gives the protein CASSVEPAAYEQYF. The rearrangement joins TRBV9 to TRBJ2-7; D is ambiguous. The CDR3 loop spans 14 amino acids. CDR1 SGDLS and CDR2 YYNGEE come from the germline V gene. The V end was cut by 0 bases, the J end by 2 bases, with 9 bases between.

The chain couples TRBV5-6 to TRBJ2-1, with TRBD2 matching over 10 bases. This CDR3 spans 15 amino acids. CDR1 and CDR2 (germline): SGHDT, YYEEEE. V trimming: 2 bases; J trimming: 8 bases; junction bases outside the gene matches: 7. The CDR3 reads CASSFPSGGAHEQFF. The CDR3 DNA sequence: TGTGCCAGCAGCTTCCCCAGCGGGGGGGCACATGAGCAGTTCTTC. Complete variable domain (other parts from reference TRBV5-6 and TRBJ2-1): DAGVTQSPTHLIKTRGQQVTLRCSPKSGHDTVSWYQQALGQGPQFIFQYYEEEERQRGNFPDRFSGHQFPNYSSELNVNALLLGDSALYLCASSFPSGGAHEQFFGPGTRLTVL.

V gene TRBV9 combines with J gene TRBJ2-1; no firm D call. CDR3 size: 17 residues. V was cut by 0 bases and J by 0 bases, with 13 bases left in between. CDR1 is SGDLS and CDR2 is YYNGEE in the germline V gene. CDR3 region: CASSVVGYASSYNEQFF. The CDR3 DNA reads TGTGCCAGCAGCGTAGTTGGTTACGCGAGCTCCTACAATGAGCAGTTCTTC.

This chain links TRBV7-9 with TRBJ2-1; D perhaps matches TRBD2 (5 bases). CDR3 length equals 14 residues. The V gene's germline CDR1 is SEHNR and CDR2 FQNEAQ (reference sequence). Trimming took off 5 bases at V and 9 bases at J, with 17 bases between the two ends. CDR3 coding DNA: TGTGCCAGCAGCCCGACCGAGGGCCTCGGTGAGCAGTTCTTC. This gives the protein CASSPTEGLGEQFF.

V and J are TRBV6-5 and TRBJ1-1; D gene unclear. The V end lost 6 bases, the J end lost 3 bases, and 11 bases lay between the germline ends. From germline, CDR1 is MNHEY and CDR2 SVGAGI. This CDR3 comprises 13 residues. The CDR3 loop reads CASRLNGHTEAFF. CDR3 nucleotides: TGTGCCAGCAGACTAAACGGTCACACTGAAGCTTTCTTT.

J is TRBJ2-5 and V is TRBV29-1; 7 positions agree with TRBD2. V gave up 5 bases and J gave up 5 bases; unmatched junction bases: 5. The CDR3 spans 12 residues. CDR1 and CDR2 from the germline V gene are SQVTM and ANQGSEA. The CDR3 protein is CSVPYGGETQYF. The CDR3 DNA reads as TGCAGCGTTCCTTACGGGGGGGAGACCCAGTACTTC.

Regarding this clone: Other DNA sequences from this sample encode an identical CDR3 as well. The rearrangement links TRBV29-1 to TRBJ1-1; the match to TRBD1 covers 8 bases. With 4 bases clipped from V and 1 base from J, the junction kept 5 bases outside the gene matches. Per germline, CDR1 SQVTM and CDR2 ANQGSEA. The CDR3 sequence is 14 residues long. CDR3 bases: TGCAGCGTTGCCGGGACAGGAGGGAACACTGAAGCTTTCTTT. Amino acid sequence: CSVAGTGGNTEAFF. Filled out from reference TRBV29-1 and TRBJ1-1, the complete variable domain reads SAVISQKPSRDICQRGTSLTIQCQVDSQVTMMFWYRQQPGQSLTLIATANQGSEATYESGFVIDKFPISRPNLTFSTLTVSNMSPEDSSIYLCSVAGTGGNTEAFFGQGTRLTVV.

The rearrangement uses TRBV29-1 and TRBJ2-2; 7 nucleotides match TRBD2. Germline CDR1 and CDR2: SQVTM and ANQGSEA. The CDR3 covers 15 residues. With V trimmed by 5 bases and J by 3 bases, 9 bases remained unmatched. CDR3 region: CSVRREYEDTGELFF. CDR3 bases: TGCAGCGTTAGGCGGGAGTACGAGGACACCGGGGAGCTGTTTTTT.

This chain uses TRBV6-6 with TRBJ1-3, with D hard to call. V lost 11 bases and J lost 0, with 14 bases in between. The CDR3 loop spans 14 amino acids. The V gene's germline CDR1 is MNHNY and CDR2 SVGAGI (reference sequence). In nucleotides, the CDR3 is TGTGCCGCCCTCCCGGGTGTCTCTGGAAACACCATATATTTT. Its protein product is CAALPGVSGNTIYF.

The chain combines TRBV30 with TRBJ2-7, with 10 nucleotides matching TRBD2. The CDR3 covers 14 residues. Germline CDR1 is GTSNPN and CDR2 is SVGIG (reference sequence). Losses at the gene ends were 2 bases for V and 1 base for J; bases not matched to a gene: 2. CDR3: CAWSKREGSYEQYF. The CDR3 DNA reads TGTGCCTGGAGTAAGCGGGAGGGTTCCTACGAGCAGTACTTC.

The gene calls are TRBV5-1 and TRBJ1-2; 11 bases agree with TRBD1. There are 14 residues in the CDR3. Trimming at V came to 3 bases and at J to 8 bases, leaving 6 bases not matched to a gene. Germline loops: CDR1 SGHRS, CDR2 YFSETQ. Written as DNA, the CDR3 is TGCGCCAGCAGCTCCATCGGGACAGGGGGAGGCTACACCTTC. Its translation is CASSSIGTGGGYTF.

The sample holds one count of this clone. The chain couples TRBV11-2 to TRBJ2-7, with D perhaps TRBD1 or TRBD2 (5 bases each). Trimming took off 4 bases at V and 9 bases at J, with 22 bases between the two ends. The V gene's germline CDR1 is SGHAT and CDR2 FQNNGV. The CDR3 runs 15 residues. CDR3 in amino acids: CASSSDIAARDGQYF. CDR3 coding DNA: TGTGCCAGCAGCTCCGACATAGCAGCGAGGGACGGGCAGTACTTC.

This rearrangement joins TRBV30 to TRBJ1-6; D not resolved. The CDR3 is 14 residues long. The V end was cut by 4 bases, the J end by 3 bases, with 10 bases between. Germline values: CDR1 GTSNPN, CDR2 SVGIG (reference sequence). CDR3 in DNA: TGTGCCTGGACCACGGAAAACTATAATTCACCCCTCCACTTT. This gives the protein CAWTTENYNSPLHF. The whole variable domain, remainder taken from reference TRBV30 and TRBJ1-6, is SQTIHQWPATLVQPVGSPLSLECTVEGTSNPNLYWYRQAAGRGLQLLFYSVGIGQISSEVPQNLSASRPQDRQFILSSKKLLLSDSGFYLCAWTTENYNSPLHFGNGTRLTVT.